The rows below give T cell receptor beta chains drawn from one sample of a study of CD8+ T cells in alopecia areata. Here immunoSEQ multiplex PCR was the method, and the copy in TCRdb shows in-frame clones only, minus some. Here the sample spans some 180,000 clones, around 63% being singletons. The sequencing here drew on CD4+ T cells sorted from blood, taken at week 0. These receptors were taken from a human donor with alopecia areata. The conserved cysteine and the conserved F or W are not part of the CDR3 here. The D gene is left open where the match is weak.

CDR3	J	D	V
AWSVRLNTEAF	TRBJ1-1	NA	TRBV30
ASSGIQTGGESPLH	TRBJ1-6	TRBD1	TRBV25-1
ASSQGVGSQPQH	TRBJ1-5	NA	TRBV9
SVKLPLTDTQY	TRBJ2-3	NA	TRBV29-1
ASSFQIGEQF	TRBJ2-1	NA	TRBV5-1
SVESGQAYGYT	TRBJ1-2	TRBD1	TRBV29-1
ASSTASPGELF	TRBJ2-2	NA	TRBV6-5
ASSYSGPSDGYT	TRBJ1-2	NA	TRBV6-5
ASRYRDRGEGYT	TRBJ1-2	TRBD1	TRBV27
STERVGSYNEQF	TRBJ2-1	NA	TRBV29-1
ASSVASGRVPDTQY	TRBJ2-3	NA	TRBV9
SVETGTGGSYEQY	TRBJ2-7	TRBD1	TRBV29-1
AWSRTGSGDTEAF	TRBJ1-1	NA	TRBV30
AWSNSFLGETQY	TRBJ2-5	NA	TRBV30
ASSPGLAASTDTQY	TRBJ2-3	TRBD2	TRBV5-4
ASSMTTYNEQF	TRBJ2-1	NA	TRBV7-9
SARESENAF	TRBJ1-1	NA	TRBV20-1
SVEVRTGYEQY	TRBJ2-7	TRBD1	TRBV29-1
SARTMTGRI	TRBJ1-4	NA	TRBV20-1
ASSAGTPYEQY	TRBJ2-7	NA	TRBV6-5
ASSLRRGATDTQY	TRBJ2-3	TRBD2	TRBV5-1
AISETGREQY	TRBJ2-7	NA	TRBV10-3
ACGQYGYT	TRBJ1-2	NA	TRBV30
ASRENGETQY	TRBJ2-5	NA	TRBV11-2
ASSLGGKAF	TRBJ1-1	NA	TRBV27
SVEGAGHETQY	TRBJ2-5	NA	TRBV29-1
ASSYLGQGFDSPLH	TRBJ1-6	NA	TRBV5-1
AWSRPGTVNQPQH	TRBJ1-5	NA	TRBV30
SVDGTGIYNEQF	TRBJ2-1	TRBD1	TRBV29-1
ASSLGRQSFYYGYT	TRBJ1-2	NA	TRBV7-9
ASSLQGAGELF	TRBJ2-2	TRBD1	TRBV11-2
AWRQGVLSEAF	TRBJ1-1	NA	TRBV30
ASRFSTGIQETQY	TRBJ2-5	NA	TRBV6-6
ASSLAPPLDTQY	TRBJ2-3	NA	TRBV7-3
ASSPTGDLYGYT	TRBJ1-2	TRBD1	TRBV5-6
SVTSRERAADTQY	TRBJ2-3	TRBD2	TRBV29-1
ASRVSSGRDTEAF	TRBJ1-1	NA	TRBV5-1
ASSSWTRNTGELF	TRBJ2-2	NA	TRBV7-9
ASSLDNSANQPQH	TRBJ1-5	NA	TRBV7-2
SVEGQRQETQY	TRBJ2-5	NA	TRBV29-1
ASSLGALLT	TRBJ2-6	NA	TRBV11-2